The clone carrying this TCR beta chain has ten or more counts. Its antigen is not known. The record originates from a study of T cell repertoires in cytomegalovirus infection. Study-level information: TCR beta signatures that were public indicated CMV infection and matching HLA type. General study results and limits: Pooled public TCR beta family frequency picked out CMV carriers with the relevant HLA. CMV-specific TCR beta clonotypes restricted by HLA-C dominated the ex vivo response.

V was shortened by 1 base and J by 6 bases, with 9 bases between the two germline ends. CDR3 size: 14 residues. In germline, CDR1 is SGHAT, CDR2 FQNNGV. TCRdb reprocessed the reads via MiXCR and lists one record per CDR3 protein. The sample includes hundreds of thousands of distinct CDR3 sequences, around 11% of them seen just once. The sequence was obtained from a human donor in good health (CMV status not recorded). Some clones in this sample may be carry-over from other donors' samples. The sample was PBMCs. The chain links TRBV11-2 to TRBJ2-2; D might be TRBD1 or TRBD2, each matching 5 bases. The CDR3 coding sequence is TGTGCCAGCAGCTTAGTATGGGGGTCCGGGGAGCTGTTTTTT. This codes for CASSLVWGSGELFF.